Sequencing of this TCR beta chain was carried out in a study of post-analysis software for immune sequencing data. Study findings and constraints: Under the F measure, samples that were prepared in one batch clustered strongly together. Patients with multiple sclerosis recorded significantly lower normalized Chao1 diversity than controls, the study found. Roughly five TRBV segments appeared more often in patients than in controls, and TRBV5-6, TRBV5-1 and TRBV20-1 were among these.

Trimming cost V 5 bases and J 0 bases, with 9 bases left between them. CDR1 and CDR2 from the germline V gene are SGHRS and YFSETQ. This CDR3 region has 13 residues. The TCR beta cDNA libraries carried unique molecular identifiers. It was from roughly 1.1 to 9.2 million T cells that 500,000 or so cDNA molecules came. TCRdb recomputed calls from the PCR reads with MiXCR, one row per CDR3 protein. The sample has over 150,000 distinct CDR3 sequences; roughly 40% are singletons. This clonotype was counted a few times. Its target is unknown. The receptor was isolated from a girl aged 10 to 17 with multiple sclerosis. This specimen consisted of blood, obtained after autologous hematopoietic stem cell transplantation. The chain is built from TRBV5-1 and TRBJ2-7, with D tentatively TRBD1 (6 bases). CDR3 sequence reads: CASRTGSSYEQYF. Written as DNA, the CDR3 is TGCGCCAGCAGAACAGGGAGCTCCTACGAGCAGTACTTC.